The 2 T cell receptor beta chains below were found in one sample sequenced in a study of T-cell reconstitution after alpha-beta-depleted transplantation in children (TCRdb year 2016). Receptors were amplified or captured by PCR. These reads were obtained on an Illumina HiSeq 2500. TCR library preparation used molecular barcoding, with unique molecular identifiers applied to normalize quantification of the TCRbeta repertoire. TCRdb took the public reads, trimmed them with fastp at Q25, ran MiXCR for clone calling and kept in-frame beta chains. Rows with a matching CDR3 protein are joined into one entry that keeps the most common DNA and genes. A total of hundreds of thousands of distinct CDR3 sequences appear in this sample, 16% of them only once. The top ten clonotypes cover 0.8% to 1.1% of the sample. This specimen was PBMCs from the stem cell graft donor, taken from the stem cell graft. Source of these receptors: a human donor who donated a stem cell graft to a child with acute myeloid leukemia.

This rearrangement joins TRBV5-1 to TRBJ1-1; 8 bases align to TRBD1. CDR1 is SGHRS and CDR2 is YFSETQ in the germline V gene. Trimming at V came to 5 bases and at J to 7 bases, leaving 13 bases not matched to a gene. The CDR3 loop spans 15 amino acids. The CDR3 DNA reads as TGCGCCAGCAGGCCGTCCGGGACAGGTGATATTGAAGCTTTCTTT. Encoded protein: CASRPSGTGDIEAFF.

This chain uses TRBV7-2 with TRBJ1-3; maybe TRBD1 (5 bases). V gave up 1 base and J gave up 5 bases, with 12 bases separating them. The length of the CDR3 is 15 residues. Germline CDR1 and CDR2: SGHTA and FQGNSA. The CDR3 nucleotides are TGTGCCAGCAGCTTAGAGGCAGGGTCAAGAAACACCATATATTTT. Protein: CASSLEAGSRNTIYF.